A single T cell receptor (beta chain) is shown here with its context. This CDR3 is also generated by other DNA sequences in the sample. Here immunoSEQ multiplex PCR was the method, and the copy in TCRdb shows in-frame clones only, minus some. There are some 2.1 million clones in the sample; over 85% occur only once, and more than 0.95% lies in the top ten. V lost 4 bases to trimming and J lost 7 bases; unmatched junction nucleotides: 7. The CDR3 has 14 residues. Germline CDR1 reads MGHDK; CDR2 reads SYGVNS. The sample comes from a study of shared clonotypes between healthy human individuals. Naive CD8 cells were CD45RO-negative, positively selected for CCR7, excluding terminally differentiated effector memory CD45RA+ cells.

Material for sequencing was naive CD8+ T cells sorted from blood. The receptor's source is a man aged 18 to 35 in good health. The chain uses TRBV25-1 and TRBJ2-1; 7 bases agree with TRBD1. CDR3 residues: CASSGTGVGNEQFF. CDR3 coding DNA: TGTGCCAGCAGTGGGACAGGAGTGGGGAATGAGCAGTTCTTC.